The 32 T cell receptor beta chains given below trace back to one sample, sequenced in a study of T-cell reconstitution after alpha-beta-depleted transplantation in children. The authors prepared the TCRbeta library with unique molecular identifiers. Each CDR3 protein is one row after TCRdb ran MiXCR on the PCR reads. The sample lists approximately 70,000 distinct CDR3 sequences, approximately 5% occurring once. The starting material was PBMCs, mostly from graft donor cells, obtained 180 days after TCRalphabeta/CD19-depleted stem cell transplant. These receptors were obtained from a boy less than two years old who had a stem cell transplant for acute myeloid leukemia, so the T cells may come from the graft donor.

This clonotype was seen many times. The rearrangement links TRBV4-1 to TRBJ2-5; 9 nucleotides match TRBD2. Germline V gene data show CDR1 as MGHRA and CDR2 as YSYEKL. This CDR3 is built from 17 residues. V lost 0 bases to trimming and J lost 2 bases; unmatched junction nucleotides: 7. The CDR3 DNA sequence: TGCGCCAGCAGCCAAGAGGAGCGGGGGGCGGATCAAGAGACCCAGTACTTC. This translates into CASSQEERGADQETQYF.

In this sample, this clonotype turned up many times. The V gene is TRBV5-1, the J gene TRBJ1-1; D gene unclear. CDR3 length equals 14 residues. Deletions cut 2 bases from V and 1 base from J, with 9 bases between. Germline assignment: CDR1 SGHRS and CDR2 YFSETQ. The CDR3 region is CASSFSTANTEAFF. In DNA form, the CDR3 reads TGCGCCAGCAGCTTTTCTACCGCGAACACTGAAGCTTTCTTT.

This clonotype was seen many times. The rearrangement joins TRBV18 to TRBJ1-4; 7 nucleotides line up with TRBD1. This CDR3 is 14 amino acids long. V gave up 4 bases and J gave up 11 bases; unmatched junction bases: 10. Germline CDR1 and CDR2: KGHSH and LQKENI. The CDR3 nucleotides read TGTGCCAGCTCACGACAGGGAAGGACTGACAAACTGTTTTTT. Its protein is CASSRQGRTDKLFF.

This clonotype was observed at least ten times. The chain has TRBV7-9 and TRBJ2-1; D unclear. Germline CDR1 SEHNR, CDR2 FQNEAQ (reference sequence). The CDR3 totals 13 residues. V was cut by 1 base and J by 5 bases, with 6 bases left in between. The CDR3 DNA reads TGTGCCAGCAGCTTAGTCGTGGACAATGAGCAGTTCTTC. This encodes CASSLVVDNEQFF.

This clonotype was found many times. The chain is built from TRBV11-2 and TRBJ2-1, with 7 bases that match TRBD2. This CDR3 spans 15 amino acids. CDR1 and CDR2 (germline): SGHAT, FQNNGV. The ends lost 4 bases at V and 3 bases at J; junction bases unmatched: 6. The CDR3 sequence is CASSSSGGGYNEQFF. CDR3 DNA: TGTGCCAGCAGCTCTTCGGGGGGTGGCTACAATGAGCAGTTCTTC.

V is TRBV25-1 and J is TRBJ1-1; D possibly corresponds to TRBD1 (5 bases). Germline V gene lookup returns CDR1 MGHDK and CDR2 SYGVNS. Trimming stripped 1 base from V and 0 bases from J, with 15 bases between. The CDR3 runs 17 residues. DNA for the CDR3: TGTGCCAGCAGTGAATCCGCGCGGGGCCTGATGAACACTGAAGCTTTCTTT. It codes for CASSESARGLMNTEAFF.

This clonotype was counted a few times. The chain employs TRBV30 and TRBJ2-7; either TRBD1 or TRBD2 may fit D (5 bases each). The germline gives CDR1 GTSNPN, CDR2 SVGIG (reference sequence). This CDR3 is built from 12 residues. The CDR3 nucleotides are TGTGCTGCCGGGACGGTAGCCTACGAGCAGTACTTC. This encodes CAAGTVAYEQYF.

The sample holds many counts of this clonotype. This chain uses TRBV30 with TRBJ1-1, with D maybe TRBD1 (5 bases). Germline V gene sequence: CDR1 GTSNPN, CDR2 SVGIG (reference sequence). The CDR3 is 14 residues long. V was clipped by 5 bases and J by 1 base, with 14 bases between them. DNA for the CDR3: TGTGCCTGGGTAAGAGGGGTCCGGAACACTGAAGCTTTCTTT. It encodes CAWVRGVRNTEAFF. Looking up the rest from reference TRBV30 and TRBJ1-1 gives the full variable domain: SQTIHQWPATLVQPVGSPLSLECTVEGTSNPNLYWYRQAAGRGLQLLFYSVGIGQISSEVPQNLSASRPQDRQFILSSKKLLLSDSGFYLCAWVRGVRNTEAFFGQGTRLTVV.

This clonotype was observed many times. This CDR3 reads CSGTRTSGGGWGETQYF. The CDR3 bases are TGCAGCGGTACCCGGACTAGCGGGGGGGGATGGGGAGAGACCCAGTACTTC. V and J are TRBV29-1 and TRBJ2-5; 15 positions match TRBD2. There are 17 residues in the CDR3. Trimming took 7 bases from V and 4 from J; bases not matched to a gene: 13. CDR1 is SQVTM, CDR2 ANQGSEA, per germline.

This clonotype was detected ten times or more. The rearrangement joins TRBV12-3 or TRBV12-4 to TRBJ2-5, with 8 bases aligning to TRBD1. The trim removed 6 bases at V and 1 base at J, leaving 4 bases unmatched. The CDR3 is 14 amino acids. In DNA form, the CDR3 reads TGTGCCAGCAGACGAGACAGGGGCCAAGAGACCCAGTACTTC. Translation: CASRRDRGQETQYF.

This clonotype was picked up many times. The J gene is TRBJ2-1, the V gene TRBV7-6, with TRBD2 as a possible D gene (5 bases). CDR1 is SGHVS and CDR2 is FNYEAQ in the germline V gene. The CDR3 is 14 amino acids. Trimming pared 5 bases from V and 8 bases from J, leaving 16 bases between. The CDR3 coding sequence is TGTGCCAGCAGCCTCGACGGACTGCGGGATGAGCAGTTCTTC. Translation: CASSLDGLRDEQFF.

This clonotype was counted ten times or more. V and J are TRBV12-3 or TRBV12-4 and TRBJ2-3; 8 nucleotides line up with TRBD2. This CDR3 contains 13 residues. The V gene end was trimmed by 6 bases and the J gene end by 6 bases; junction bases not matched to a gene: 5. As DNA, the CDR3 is TGTGCCAGCAGCCGGGGGGGCCAGGATACGCAGTATTTT. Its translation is CASSRGGQDTQYF.

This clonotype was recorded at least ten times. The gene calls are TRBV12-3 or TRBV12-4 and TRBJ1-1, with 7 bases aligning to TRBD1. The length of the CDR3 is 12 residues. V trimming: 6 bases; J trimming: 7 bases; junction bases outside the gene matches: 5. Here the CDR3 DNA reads TGTGCCAGCAGGGGGGACAGTAGTGAAGCTTTCTTT. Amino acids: CASRGDSSEAFF.

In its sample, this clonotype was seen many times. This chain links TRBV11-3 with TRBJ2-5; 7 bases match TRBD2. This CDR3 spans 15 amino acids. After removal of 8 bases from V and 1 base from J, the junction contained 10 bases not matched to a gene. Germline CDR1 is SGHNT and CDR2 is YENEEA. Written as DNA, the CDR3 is TGTGCCAGCTCAAAAGCGGGGAGACTCCAAGAGACCCAGTACTTC. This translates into CASSKAGRLQETQYF.

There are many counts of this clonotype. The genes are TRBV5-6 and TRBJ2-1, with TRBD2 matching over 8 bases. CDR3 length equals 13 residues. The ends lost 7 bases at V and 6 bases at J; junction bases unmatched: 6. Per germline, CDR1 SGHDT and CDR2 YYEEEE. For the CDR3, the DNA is TGTGCCAGCGCTACCGGGGGGGGCAATGAGCAGTTCTTC. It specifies CASATGGGNEQFF. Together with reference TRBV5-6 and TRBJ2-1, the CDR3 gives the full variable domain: DAGVTQSPTHLIKTRGQQVTLRCSPKSGHDTVSWYQQALGQGPQFIFQYYEEEERQRGNFPDRFSGHQFPNYSSELNVNALLLGDSALYLCASATGGGNEQFFGPGTRLTVL.

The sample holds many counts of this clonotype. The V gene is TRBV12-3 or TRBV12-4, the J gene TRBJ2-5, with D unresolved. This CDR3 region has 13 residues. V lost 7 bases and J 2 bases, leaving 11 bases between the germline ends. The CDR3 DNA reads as TGTGCCAGCACCGCCGACCTTCAAGAGACCCAGTACTTC. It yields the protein CASTADLQETQYF.

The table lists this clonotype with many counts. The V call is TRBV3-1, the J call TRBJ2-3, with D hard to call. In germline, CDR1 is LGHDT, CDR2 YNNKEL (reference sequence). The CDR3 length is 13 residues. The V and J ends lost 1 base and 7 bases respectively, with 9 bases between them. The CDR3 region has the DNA TGTGCCAGCAGCCAAGGCCTCTACCATACGCAGTATTTT. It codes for CASSQGLYHTQYF.

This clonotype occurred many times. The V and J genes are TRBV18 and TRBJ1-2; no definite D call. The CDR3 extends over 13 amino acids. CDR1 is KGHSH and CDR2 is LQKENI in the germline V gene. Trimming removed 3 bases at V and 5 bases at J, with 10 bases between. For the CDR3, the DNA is TGTGCCAGCTCACCTGACACCGGGTATGGCTACACCTTC. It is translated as CASSPDTGYGYTF.

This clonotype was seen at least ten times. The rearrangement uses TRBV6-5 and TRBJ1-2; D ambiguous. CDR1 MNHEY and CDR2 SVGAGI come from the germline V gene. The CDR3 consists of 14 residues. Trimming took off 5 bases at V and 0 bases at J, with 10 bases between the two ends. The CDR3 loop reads CASSPYTANYGYTF. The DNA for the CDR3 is TGTGCCAGCAGTCCTTACACCGCTAACTATGGCTACACCTTC.

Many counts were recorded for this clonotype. The DNA of the CDR3 is TGTGCCAGCAGCTTAGTCCTAGGCCTAGCGCACGAGCAGTACTTC. Translated: CASSLVLGLAHEQYF. The chain is built from TRBV7-2 and TRBJ2-7; TRBD2 might be the D (6 bases). Germline V gene lookup returns CDR1 SGHTA and CDR2 FQGNSA. Trimming cost V 1 base and J 5 bases, with 15 bases left between them. This CDR3 has 15 residues.

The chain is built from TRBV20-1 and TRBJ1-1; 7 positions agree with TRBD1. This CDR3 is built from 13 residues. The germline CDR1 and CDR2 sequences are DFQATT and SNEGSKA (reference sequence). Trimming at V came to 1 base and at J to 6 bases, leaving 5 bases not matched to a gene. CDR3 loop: CSARGTGAPEAFF. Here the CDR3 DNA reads TGCAGTGCTAGAGGAACAGGGGCCCCTGAAGCTTTCTTT.

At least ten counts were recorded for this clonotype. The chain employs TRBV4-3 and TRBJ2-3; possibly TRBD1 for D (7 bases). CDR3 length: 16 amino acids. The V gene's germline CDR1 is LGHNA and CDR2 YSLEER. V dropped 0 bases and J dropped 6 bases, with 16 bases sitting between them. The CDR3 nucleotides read TGCGCCAGCAGCCAAGAAGCCCGCAGGGGGGCGGATACGCAGTATTTT. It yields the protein CASSQEARRGADTQYF.

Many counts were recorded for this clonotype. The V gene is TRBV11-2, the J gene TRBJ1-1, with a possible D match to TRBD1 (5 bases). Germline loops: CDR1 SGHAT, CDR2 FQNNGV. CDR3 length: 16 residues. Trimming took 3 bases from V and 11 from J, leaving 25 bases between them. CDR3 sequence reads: CASSLGGREFLGVAFF. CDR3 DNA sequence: TGTGCCAGCAGCTTGGGGGGGAGGGAATTCCTCGGGGTGGCTTTCTTT.

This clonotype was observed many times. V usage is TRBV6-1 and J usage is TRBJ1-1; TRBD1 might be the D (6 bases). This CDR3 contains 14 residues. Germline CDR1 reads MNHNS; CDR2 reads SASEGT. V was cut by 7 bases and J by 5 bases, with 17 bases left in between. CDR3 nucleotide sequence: TGTGCCAGCACTGCCTCGGGGGCCGGGACTGAAGCTTTCTTT. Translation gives CASTASGAGTEAFF.

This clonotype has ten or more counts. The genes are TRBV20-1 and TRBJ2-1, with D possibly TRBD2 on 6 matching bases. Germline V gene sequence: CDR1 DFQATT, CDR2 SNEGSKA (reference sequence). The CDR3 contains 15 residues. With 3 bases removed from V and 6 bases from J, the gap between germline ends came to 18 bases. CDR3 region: CSASIWTNGPNEQFF. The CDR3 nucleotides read TGCAGTGCTAGCATCTGGACTAATGGTCCCAATGAGCAGTTCTTC.

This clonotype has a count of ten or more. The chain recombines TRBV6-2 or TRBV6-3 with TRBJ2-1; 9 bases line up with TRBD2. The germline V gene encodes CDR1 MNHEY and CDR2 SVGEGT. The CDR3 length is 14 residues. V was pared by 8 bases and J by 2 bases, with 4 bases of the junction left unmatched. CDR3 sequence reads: CASVLAGPYNEQFF. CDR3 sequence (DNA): TGTGCCAGCGTCCTAGCGGGGCCCTACAATGAGCAGTTCTTC.

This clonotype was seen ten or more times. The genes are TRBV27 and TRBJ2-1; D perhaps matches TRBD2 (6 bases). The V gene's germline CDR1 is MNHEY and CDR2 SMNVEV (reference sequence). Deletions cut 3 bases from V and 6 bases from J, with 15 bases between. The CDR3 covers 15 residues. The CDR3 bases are TGTGCCAGCAGTTTTGCGGGACCGCTGCTCAATGAGCAGTTCTTC. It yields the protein CASSFAGPLLNEQFF.

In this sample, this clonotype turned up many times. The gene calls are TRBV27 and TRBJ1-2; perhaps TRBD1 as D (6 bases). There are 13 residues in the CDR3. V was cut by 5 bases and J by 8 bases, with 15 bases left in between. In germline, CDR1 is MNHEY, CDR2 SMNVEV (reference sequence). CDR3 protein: CASSAPGEGGYTF. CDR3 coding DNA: TGTGCCAGCAGTGCCCCAGGGGAAGGAGGCTACACCTTC.

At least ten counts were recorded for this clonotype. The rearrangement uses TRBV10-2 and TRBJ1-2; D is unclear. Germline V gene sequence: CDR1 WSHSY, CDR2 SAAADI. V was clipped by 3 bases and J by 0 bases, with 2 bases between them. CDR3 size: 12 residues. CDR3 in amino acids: CASSDTNYGYTF. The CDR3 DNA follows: TGCGCCAGCAGTGATACTAACTATGGCTACACCTTC.

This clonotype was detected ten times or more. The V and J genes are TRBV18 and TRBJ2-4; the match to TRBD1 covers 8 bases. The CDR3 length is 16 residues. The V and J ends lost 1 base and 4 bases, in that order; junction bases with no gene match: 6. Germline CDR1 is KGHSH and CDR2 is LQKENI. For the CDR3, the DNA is TGTGCCAGCTCACCACTGTCGACAGGGGAAAAAAACATTCAGTACTTC. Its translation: CASSPLSTGEKNIQYF.

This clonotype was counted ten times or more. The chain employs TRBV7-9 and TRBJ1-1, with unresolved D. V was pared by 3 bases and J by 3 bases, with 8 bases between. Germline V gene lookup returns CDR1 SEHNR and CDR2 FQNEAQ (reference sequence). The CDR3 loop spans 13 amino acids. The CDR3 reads CASSFFSDTEAFF. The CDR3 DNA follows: TGTGCCAGCAGCTTTTTCAGTGACACTGAAGCTTTCTTT.

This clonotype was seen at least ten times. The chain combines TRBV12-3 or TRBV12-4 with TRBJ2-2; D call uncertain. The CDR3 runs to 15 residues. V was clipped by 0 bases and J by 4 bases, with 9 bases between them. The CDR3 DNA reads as TGTGCCAGCAGTTTAGCGGGCCCGGGCACCGGGGAGCTGTTTTTT. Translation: CASSLAGPGTGELFF.